Included here is one T cell receptor (beta chain) sequence, with context. As yet, its antigen is unknown. Sequencing used immunoSEQ multiplex PCR; TCRdb keeps in-frame clones, though not all of them. The sample shows about 22,000 clones, about 91% of them seen only once. The time point is: newly diagnosed, previously untreated cHL patient sample. Purification of CD4+ T cells from thawed PBMCs was performed via magnetic negative selection. It was PBMCs in newly diagnosed, untreated classical Hodgkin lymphoma that served as comparison. Trimming removed 1 base at V and 5 bases at J, with 15 bases between. This CDR3 spans 15 amino acids. From germline, CDR1 is SGHRS and CDR2 YFSETQ. The data originate from a study of PD-1 blockade in classical Hodgkin lymphoma. Study findings and constraints: A reduction in baseline TCR diversity was reportedly seen in newly diagnosed patients relative to healthy donors.

The sample was CD4+ T cells from blood. The chain employs TRBV5-1 and TRBJ1-1; TRBD1 might be the D (6 bases). This TCR derives from a human donor with classical Hodgkin lymphoma. The CDR3 sequence: CASSLLSGALTEAFF. Here the CDR3 DNA reads TGCGCCAGCAGCTTGTTATCGGGGGCTTTGACTGAAGCTTTCTTT.